These 6 T cell receptor beta chains were all obtained from the same sample, sequenced in a study of T cell responses to AZD1222 COVID-19 vaccine. Assay used: immunoSEQ multiplex PCR; TCRdb lists only in-frame clones, some missing. The sample has 98,000 or so clones, roughly 80% seen once. Sequenced material: peripheral blood, taken 28 days after the second AZD1222 dose. The receptors derive from an adult who received the AZD1222 COVID-19 vaccine.

V is TRBV30 and J is TRBJ1-3; D uncertain. V shed 6 bases and J shed 2 bases, with 14 bases lying between them. The CDR3 length is 14 residues. Germline CDR1 GTSNPN, CDR2 SVGIG (reference sequence). CDR3 sequence (DNA): TGTGCCTGTTTAGGTTCTATCACTGGAAACACCATATATTTT. Translation gives CACLGSITGNTIYF.

The chain uses TRBV5-1 and TRBJ1-5; 8 bases fit TRBD1. CDR1 and CDR2 from the germline V gene are SGHRS and YFSETQ. V trimming: 4 bases; J trimming: 8 bases; junction bases outside the gene matches: 8. The CDR3 loop spans 14 amino acids. CDR3 sequence: CASSTTGGLEPQHF. As DNA, the CDR3 is TGCGCCAGCAGCACCACAGGGGGGTTAGAGCCCCAGCATTTT.

This chain joins TRBV4-3 and TRBJ2-7; TRBD1 matches 7 bases. V gave up 0 bases and J gave up 0 bases; unmatched junction bases: 8. Germline CDR1 reads LGHNA; CDR2 reads YSLEER. This CDR3 has 17 amino acids. The CDR3 loop reads CASSQDGPQGISYEQYF. CDR3 sequence (DNA): TGCGCCAGCAGCCAAGATGGCCCACAGGGGATCTCCTACGAGCAGTACTTC.

The chain uses TRBV6-7 and TRBJ2-7; 7 nucleotides match TRBD2. TRBV6-7 is recorded as an ORF, its role being uncertain. The CDR3 covers 17 residues. Germline trimming cut 2 bases from V and 2 bases from J; bases unmatched to any gene: 12. CDR3 DNA: TGTGCCAGCAGTTACCCCCCGACCAAGCGGGGACCCTACGAGCAGTACTTC. Translation: CASSYPPTKRGPYEQYF.

This sequence joins TRBV6-5 and TRBJ2-7; possibly TRBD2 for D (6 bases). Germline CDR1 is MNHEY and CDR2 is SVGAGI. The length of the CDR3 is 14 residues. The V gene lost 5 bases and the J gene lost 3 bases, with 14 bases spanning the gap. The DNA of the CDR3 is TGTGCCAGCAGTCCGGGGGATAGGGGCTACGAGCAGTACTTC. This sequence encodes CASSPGDRGYEQYF.

The chain recombines TRBV12-5 with TRBJ2-2; D not resolved. The germline V gene encodes CDR1 LGHNT and CDR2 FRNRAP. This CDR3 spans 14 amino acids. V gave up 2 bases and J gave up 1 base, with 5 bases separating them. This CDR3 is CASGLFLNTGELFF. The CDR3 nucleotides read TGTGCTAGTGGTTTGTTTCTGAACACCGGGGAGCTGTTTTTT.